This TCR beta chain appears in the sequencing data of a study of blood T cells in healthy people across ages (dated by TCRdb to 2013 to 2016). Study-wide context: In model experiments, template switching captured about one uniquely barcoded TCR beta cDNA molecule for every two T cells. For two donors (one aged 18 to 30 and one aged 80 or older), the study analyzed two additional independent replicas of 1 million unique cDNA reads from the same blood draw. To track age-related changes in TCR beta repertoire diversity, the study relied on deep sequencing normalized with unique cDNA molecular identifiers. Four age groups were formed from the donors: young (average approximately 15 years), middle-aged (approximately 40), aged (roughly 58) and long-lived (around 80).

Here is what the overall study found, with its caveats: As age increased, observed TCR beta diversity per million T cells dropped in a roughly linear way, and a significant reduction was already evident by age around 41. Estimates of total diversity based on one million sequenced T cells were considered lower bounds and underestimates. Donor CMV infection status was unknown, potentially confounding age-related changes in expanded clonotypes. A strong correlation was found between observed TCR beta diversity and the percentage of naive T cells measured by flow cytometry. Compared with the aged group, the long-lived group had more naive CD4+ T cells, fewer expanded clones and increased TCR diversity, a pattern suggesting age selection. Bulk unsorted PBMC profiling prevented conclusive comparison of naive and antigen-experienced compartments.

Libraries came from 5' RACE. The reads were generated on an Illumina HiSeq 2500. A second roughly 7 to 11 cycle PCR used a sample-barcoded 5' primer and a J-beta primer mix. A template-switch 5' adaptor carrying 12 random nucleotides introduced a unique molecular identifier onto each TCR beta cDNA molecule. At least 2.5 million CDR3-containing paired-end reads were obtained from each sample. The Mint cDNA synthesis kit, primed by a TRBC-specific oligonucleotide, was used to synthesize first-strand cDNA from all RNA. Following uracil-DNA glycosylase treatment, all cDNA underwent a first 18-cycle PCR with the universal primers M1SS and BC2_uni_R. Processing in the source paper ran as follows. Each sample was normalized by randomly selecting 1 million high-quality reads, each carrying a distinct molecular identifier. Reads sharing molecular identifiers were discarded rather than binned into consensus sequences. CDR3 identification, clonotype clustering and error correction used MiTCR with a Q25 quality threshold and the strictest error-elimination algorithm. A nonparametric unseen species model with Euler transformation was used to estimate a lower bound on total TCR beta diversity. The public reads were reprocessed in TCRdb via fastp at Q25 and MiXCR, keeping in-frame beta chains. Under each unique CDR3 protein, matching rows form one entry showing the most common genes and DNA. TCRdb, not the authors, supplied the V and J calls. Present in this sample are some 560,000 distinct CDR3 sequences, over 25% of which were seen just once. The top ten constitute approximately 3.6% of the sample.

This clonotype turned up a few times. Its antigen specificity is not known. No per-base quality is available; no much larger clone lies one base away. Donors were under 40 systemically healthy Caucasian individuals from Russia aged roughly 6 to 100 years. Around 10 milliliters of peripheral blood were collected from each donor into EDTA-treated Vacutainer tubes. Ficoll-Paque density-gradient centrifugation was used to isolate PBMCs, with at least 6.5 million per sample. Trizol reagent was used to extract total RNA from the PBMCs, yielding at least 5 micrograms per sample. Naive CD45RAhigh/CD27high T cell percentages were measured by flow cytometry on a PBMC aliquot from every donor. CDR3 length: 14 amino acids, cysteine to phenylalanine. CDR3 DNA only is kept here, 42 bases in frame from base 1. Reading the germline V gene gives CDR1 MNHEY and CDR2 SVGEGT. V loses 7 bases, J loses 8 bases, and the germline ends lie 20 bases apart.

These data are also associated with another study on T cells of mothers and their children. Drawing on the second study: The donors were nine systemically healthy Caucasian individuals, made up of three mothers and their six children. cDNA synthesis consumed the entire amount of extracted RNA, loaded at around 1.5 ug RNA in each 15 ul reaction. In the second PCR, sample barcodes and 2-4 random nucleotides were introduced via the M1S primer. Each mother yielded over 9.5 million TCR beta CDR3 reads and each child 2.5 million to 3 million reads. In both related and unrelated pairs, thymic selection shapes the output of TCR recombination in a similar way, with inherited differences having only a minor effect. Related mother-child pairs always showed normalized repertoire overlap that was slightly higher than in unrelated mother-child pairs, though the difference was never significant. Persistent microchimeric T cell clones were not detected, at a sensitivity of approximately 98 clones per million clonotypes. The study used deep NGS to compare TCR beta repertoires of mothers and children, seeking features distinguishing related mother-child pairs from unrelated individuals. The mean age was around 40 +/- 4 years for the mothers and approximately 11 +/- 4 years for the children. After adapter ligation with NEBNext reagents, the libraries were sequenced on Illumina HiSeq 2000 with 100+100 nt paired-end reads. To prevent cross-contamination, the mother and child libraries were prepared one month apart and sequenced in separate runs. For each donor, somewhere between roughly 450,000 and 2,100,000 distinct TCR beta clonotypes were identified. Naive TCR beta clonotypes were estimated from low-frequency clonotypes matched to each donor's FACS-determined naive share, without sorting.

Sequencing was carried out using blood. This receptor was obtained from a boy aged 2 to 10 in good health. Recombination connected TRBV6-2 or TRBV6-3 to TRBJ1-2; the D gene is possibly TRBD1, with 5 bases matching. The DNA reads as follows: TGTGCCAGCACTCTCCAGGGAAACGGTTACGGCTACACCTTC. This translates into CASTLQGNGYGYTF.